The sequence of this TCR beta chain was determined in a study of spatial heterogeneity in lung cancer. Documented time point: sample taken at primary tumor resection. Whole RNA was taken from tumor, nontumor lung or frozen PBMC; it was then sequenced unsorted. Via MiXCR, TCRdb re-called the 5' RACE reads, giving one row per CDR3 protein. The sample contains 95,000 or so distinct CDR3 sequences, around 9% of which appear only once. The source material was PBMCs, sampled at surgery. The receptor was isolated from a male donor with early-stage non-small cell lung cancer.

The CDR3 DNA sequence: TGTGCCAGCAGCCAACAGGGGAATCAGCCCCAGCATTTT. Residues: CASSQQGNQPQHF. The V and J genes are TRBV3-1 and TRBJ1-5; D is possibly TRBD1 (6 bases). The CDR3 covers 13 residues. With 2 bases removed from V and 4 bases from J, the gap between germline ends came to 6 bases. Germline CDR1 and CDR2: LGHDT and YNNKEL (reference sequence).